This T cell receptor beta chain comes out of a study of shared clonotypes between healthy human individuals. Overall study context: Plates per donor: three CD4 naive, three CD4 memory, two CD8 naive, one CD8 memory. Overall study findings and caveats: The generation probabilities recorded for non-shared clonotypes fell below those of clonotypes shared by all four donors. Naive CD4 clonotypes were shared across a few donors at roughly 4.6%.

The CDR3 runs to 14 residues. V dropped 1 base and J dropped 7 bases, with 11 bases sitting between them. Germline-derived CDR1 and CDR2 are SGHDN and FVKESK. The repertoire was sequenced with immunoSEQ multiplex PCR; TCRdb's copy has only in-frame clones and lacks some. Of 550,000 to 850,000 clones in the sample, approximately 72% were seen once. In regard to this clone: Its matching antigen is unknown.

The gene calls are TRBV14 and TRBJ2-1; D is unclear. The specimen sequenced was memory CD4+ T cells sorted from blood. Subset here: CD45RA-negative fraction. This clonotype was sampled from a woman aged 30 to 39 in good health. CDR3 DNA sequence: TGTGCCAGCAGCCAAGTTCAACCCGCTAATGAGCAGTTCTTC. Its protein is CASSQVQPANEQFF. Based on the CDR3 plus reference TRBV14 and TRBJ2-1, the full variable domain is EAGVTQFPSHSVIEKGQTVTLRCDPISGHDNLYWYRRVMGKEIKFLLHFVKESKQDESGMPNNRFLAERTGGTYSTLKVQPAELEDSGVYFCASSQVQPANEQFFGPGTRLTVL.